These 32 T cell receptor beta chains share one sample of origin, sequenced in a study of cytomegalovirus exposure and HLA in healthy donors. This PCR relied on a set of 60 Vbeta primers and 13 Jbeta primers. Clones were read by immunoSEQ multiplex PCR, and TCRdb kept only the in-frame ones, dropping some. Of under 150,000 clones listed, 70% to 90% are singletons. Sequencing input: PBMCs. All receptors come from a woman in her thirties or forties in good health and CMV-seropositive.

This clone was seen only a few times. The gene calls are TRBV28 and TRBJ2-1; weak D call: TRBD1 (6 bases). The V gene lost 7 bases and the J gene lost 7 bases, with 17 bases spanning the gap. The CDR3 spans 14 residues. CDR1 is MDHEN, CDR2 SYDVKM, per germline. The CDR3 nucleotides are TGTGCCAGCACACCCCATGGACAGCCAAATGAGCAGTTCTTC. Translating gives CASTPHGQPNEQFF.

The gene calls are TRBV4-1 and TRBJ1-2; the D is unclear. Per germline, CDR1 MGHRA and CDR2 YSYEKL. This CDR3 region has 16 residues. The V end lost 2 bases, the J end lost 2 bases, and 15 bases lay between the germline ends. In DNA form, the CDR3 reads TGCGCCAGCAGCCAACAACCGGACCGGGAAAACTATGGCTACACCTTC. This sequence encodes CASSQQPDRENYGYTF.

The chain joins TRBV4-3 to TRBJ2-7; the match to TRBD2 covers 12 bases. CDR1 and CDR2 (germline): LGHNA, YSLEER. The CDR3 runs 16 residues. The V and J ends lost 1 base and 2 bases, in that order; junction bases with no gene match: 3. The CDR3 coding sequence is TGCGCCAGCAGCCAAGGGACTAGCGGGATACCCTACGAGCAGTACTTC. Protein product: CASSQGTSGIPYEQYF.

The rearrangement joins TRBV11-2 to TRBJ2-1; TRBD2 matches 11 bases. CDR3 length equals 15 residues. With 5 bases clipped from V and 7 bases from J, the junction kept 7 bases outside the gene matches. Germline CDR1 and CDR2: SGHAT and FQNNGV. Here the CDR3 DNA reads TGTGCCAGCAGCACCGGGACTAGCGGTTGGAATGAGCAGTTCTTC. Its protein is CASSTGTSGWNEQFF. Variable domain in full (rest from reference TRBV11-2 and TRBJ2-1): EAGVAQSPRYKIIEKRQSVAFWCNPISGHATLYWYQQILGQGPKLLIQFQNNGVVDDSQLPKDRFSAERLKGVDSTLKIQPAKLEDSAVYLCASSTGTSGWNEQFFGPGTRLTVL.

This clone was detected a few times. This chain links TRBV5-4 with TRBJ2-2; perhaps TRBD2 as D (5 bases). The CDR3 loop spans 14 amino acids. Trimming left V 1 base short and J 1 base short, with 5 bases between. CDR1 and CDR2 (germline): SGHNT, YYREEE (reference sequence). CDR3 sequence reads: CASSLRENTGELFF. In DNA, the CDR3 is TGTGCCAGCAGCTTGCGGGAGAACACCGGGGAGCTGTTTTTT.

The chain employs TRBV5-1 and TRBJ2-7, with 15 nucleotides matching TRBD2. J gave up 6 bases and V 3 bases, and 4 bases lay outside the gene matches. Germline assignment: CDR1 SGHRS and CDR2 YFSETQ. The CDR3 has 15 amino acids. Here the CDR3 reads CASSSGLAGGPEQYF. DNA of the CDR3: TGCGCCAGCAGCTCAGGACTAGCGGGAGGGCCCGAGCAGTACTTC.

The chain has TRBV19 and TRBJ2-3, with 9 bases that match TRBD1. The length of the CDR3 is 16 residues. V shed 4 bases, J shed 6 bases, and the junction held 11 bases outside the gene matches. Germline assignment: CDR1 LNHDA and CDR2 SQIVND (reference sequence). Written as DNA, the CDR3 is TGTGCCAGTAGTACGTTTTTGGGGACAGGGATGGATACGCAGTATTTT. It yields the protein CASSTFLGTGMDTQYF.

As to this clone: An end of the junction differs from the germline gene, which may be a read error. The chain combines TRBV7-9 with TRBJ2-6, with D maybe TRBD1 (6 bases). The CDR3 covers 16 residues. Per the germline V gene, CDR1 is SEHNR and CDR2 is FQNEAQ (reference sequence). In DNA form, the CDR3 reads TGTGCCAGCACCTTAGACAGGTCCTCTGGGGCCAACGTCCTGACTTTC. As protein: CASTLDRSSGANVLTF.

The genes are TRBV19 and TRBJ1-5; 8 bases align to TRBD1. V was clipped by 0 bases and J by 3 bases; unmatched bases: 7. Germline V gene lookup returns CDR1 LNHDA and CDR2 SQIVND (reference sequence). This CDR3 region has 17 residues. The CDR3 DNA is TGTGCCAGTAGTATAGAAAGGACAGGGAGCCTCAATCAGCCCCAGCATTTT. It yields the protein CASSIERTGSLNQPQHF.

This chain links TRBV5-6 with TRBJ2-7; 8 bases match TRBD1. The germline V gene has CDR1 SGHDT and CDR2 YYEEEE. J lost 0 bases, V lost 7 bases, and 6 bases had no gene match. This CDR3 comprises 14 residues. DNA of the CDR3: TGTGCCAGCTACTTGGGACAGGCCTCCTACGAGCAGTACTTC. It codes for CASYLGQASYEQYF.

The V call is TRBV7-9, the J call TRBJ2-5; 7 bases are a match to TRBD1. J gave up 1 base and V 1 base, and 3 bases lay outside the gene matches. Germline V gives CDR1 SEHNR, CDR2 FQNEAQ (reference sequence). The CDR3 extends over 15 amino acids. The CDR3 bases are TGTGCCAGCAGCTTAGTACAGGGGCGCCAAGAGACCCAGTACTTC. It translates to CASSLVQGRQETQYF.

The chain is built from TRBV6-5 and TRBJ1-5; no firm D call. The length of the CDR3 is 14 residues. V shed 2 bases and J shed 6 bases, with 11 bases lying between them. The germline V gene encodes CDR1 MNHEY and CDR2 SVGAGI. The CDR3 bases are TGTGCCAGCAGTTACAAGTATGGCCCTCAGCCCCAGCATTTT. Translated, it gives CASSYKYGPQPQHF.

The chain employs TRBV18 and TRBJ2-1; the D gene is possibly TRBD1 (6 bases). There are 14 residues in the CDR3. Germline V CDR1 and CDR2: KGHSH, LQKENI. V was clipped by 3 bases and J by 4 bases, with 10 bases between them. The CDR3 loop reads CASSPRTEYNEQFF. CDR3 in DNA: TGTGCCAGCTCACCTAGGACAGAGTACAATGAGCAGTTCTTC.

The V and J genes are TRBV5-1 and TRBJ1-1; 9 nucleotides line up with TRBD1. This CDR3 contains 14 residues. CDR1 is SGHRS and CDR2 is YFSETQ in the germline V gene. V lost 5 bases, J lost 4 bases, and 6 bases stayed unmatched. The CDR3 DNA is TGCGCCAGCAGGTTACAGGGGGCTAGCACTGAAGCTTTCTTT. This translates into CASRLQGASTEAFF.

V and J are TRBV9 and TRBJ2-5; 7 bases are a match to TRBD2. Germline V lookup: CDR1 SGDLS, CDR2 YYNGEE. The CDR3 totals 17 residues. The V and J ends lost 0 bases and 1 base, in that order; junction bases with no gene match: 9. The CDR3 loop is CASSVGVGGWPQETQYF. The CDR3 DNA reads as TGTGCCAGCAGCGTAGGTGTGGGGGGGTGGCCCCAAGAGACCCAGTACTTC.

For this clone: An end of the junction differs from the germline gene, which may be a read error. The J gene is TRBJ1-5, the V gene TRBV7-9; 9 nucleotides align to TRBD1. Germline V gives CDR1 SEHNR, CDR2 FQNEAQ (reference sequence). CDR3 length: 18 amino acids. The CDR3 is CSSSSRDRELRSNQPQHF. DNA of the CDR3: TGTTCCAGCAGCTCCCGGGACAGGGAATTAAGGAGCAATCAGCCCCAGCATTTT. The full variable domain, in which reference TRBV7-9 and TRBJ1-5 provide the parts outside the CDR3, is DTGVSQNPRHKITKRGQNVTFRCDPISEHNRLYWYRQTLGQGPEFLTYFQNEAQLEKSRLLSDRFSAERPKGSFSTLEIQRTEQGDSAMYLCSSSSRDRELRSNQPQHFGDGTRLSIL.

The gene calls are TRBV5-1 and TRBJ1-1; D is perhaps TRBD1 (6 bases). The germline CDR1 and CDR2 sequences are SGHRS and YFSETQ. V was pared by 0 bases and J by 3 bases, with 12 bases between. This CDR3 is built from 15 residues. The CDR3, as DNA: TGCGCCAGCAGCTTGGCGCGGGCAGGGGACACTGAAGCTTTCTTT. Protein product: CASSLARAGDTEAFF.

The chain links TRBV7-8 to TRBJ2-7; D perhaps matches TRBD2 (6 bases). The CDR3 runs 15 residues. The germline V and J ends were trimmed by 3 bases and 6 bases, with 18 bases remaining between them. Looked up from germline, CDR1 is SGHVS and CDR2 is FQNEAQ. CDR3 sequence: CASSFSGPKGREQYF. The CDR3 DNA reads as TGTGCCAGCAGCTTTAGCGGACCTAAGGGACGCGAGCAGTACTTC.

CDR3 DNA: TGTGCCAGCAGCTTAAACGGACCGGGGGATACGCAGTATTTT. Protein sequence: CASSLNGPGDTQYF. This chain uses TRBV11-2 with TRBJ2-3, with TRBD2 as a possible D gene (5 bases). Trimming left V 2 bases short and J 6 bases short, with 12 bases between. CDR1 SGHAT and CDR2 FQNNGV come from the germline V gene. The CDR3 loop spans 14 amino acids.

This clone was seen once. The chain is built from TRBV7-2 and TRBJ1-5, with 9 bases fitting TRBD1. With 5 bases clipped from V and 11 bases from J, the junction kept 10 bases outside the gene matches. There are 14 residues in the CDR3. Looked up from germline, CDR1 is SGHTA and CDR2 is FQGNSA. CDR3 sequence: CASSLQQGARAQHF. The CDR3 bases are TGTGCCAGCAGCCTTCAACAGGGGGCTCGGGCCCAGCATTTT.

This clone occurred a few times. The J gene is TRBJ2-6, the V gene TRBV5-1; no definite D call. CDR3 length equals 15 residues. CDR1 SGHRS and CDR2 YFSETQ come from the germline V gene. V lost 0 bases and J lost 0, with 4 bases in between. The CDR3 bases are TGCGCCAGCAGCTTGGACATCTCTGGGGCCAACGTCCTGACTTTC. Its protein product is CASSLDISGANVLTF.

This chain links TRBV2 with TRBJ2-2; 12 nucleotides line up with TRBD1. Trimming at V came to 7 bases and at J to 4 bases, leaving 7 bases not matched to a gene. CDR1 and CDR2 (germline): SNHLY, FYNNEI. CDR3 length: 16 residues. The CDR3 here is CASMPPGQGATGELFF. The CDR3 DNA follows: TGTGCCAGCATGCCACCGGGACAGGGGGCCACCGGGGAGCTGTTTTTT. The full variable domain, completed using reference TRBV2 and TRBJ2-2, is EPEVTQTPSHQVTQMGQEVILRCVPISNHLYFYWYRQILGQKVEFLVSFYNNEISEKSEIFDDQFSVERPDGSNFTLKIRSTKLEDSAMYFCASMPPGQGATGELFFGEGSRLTVL.

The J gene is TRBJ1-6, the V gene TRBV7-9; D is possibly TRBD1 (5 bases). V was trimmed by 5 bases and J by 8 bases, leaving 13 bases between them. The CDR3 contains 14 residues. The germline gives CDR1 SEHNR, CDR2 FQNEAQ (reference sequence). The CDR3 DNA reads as TGTGCCAGCAGCCCAGGGATCTCCTATTCACCCCTCCACTTT. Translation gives CASSPGISYSPLHF.

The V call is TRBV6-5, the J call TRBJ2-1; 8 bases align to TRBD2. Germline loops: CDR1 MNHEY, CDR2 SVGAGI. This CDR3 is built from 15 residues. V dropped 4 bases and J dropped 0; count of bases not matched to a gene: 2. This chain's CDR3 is CASSFSGNSYNEQFF. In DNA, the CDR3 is TGTGCCAGCAGTTTTAGCGGGAACTCCTACAATGAGCAGTTCTTC.

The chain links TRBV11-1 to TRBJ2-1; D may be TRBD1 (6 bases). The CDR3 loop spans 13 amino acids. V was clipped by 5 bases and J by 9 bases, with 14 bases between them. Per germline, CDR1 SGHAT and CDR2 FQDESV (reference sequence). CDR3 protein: CASSLRRGGEQFF. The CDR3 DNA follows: TGTGCCAGCAGCCTTAGGCGAGGGGGTGAGCAGTTCTTC.

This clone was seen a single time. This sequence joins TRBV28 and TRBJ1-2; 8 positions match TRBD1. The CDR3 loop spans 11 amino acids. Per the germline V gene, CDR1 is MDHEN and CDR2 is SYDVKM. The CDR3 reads CATGVAYGYTF. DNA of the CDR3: TGTGCGACAGGGGTAGCCTATGGCTACACCTTC.

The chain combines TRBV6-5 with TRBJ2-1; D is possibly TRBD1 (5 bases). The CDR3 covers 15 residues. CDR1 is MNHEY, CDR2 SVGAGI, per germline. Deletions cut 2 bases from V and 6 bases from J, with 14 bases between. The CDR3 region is CASSYPPERGNEQFF. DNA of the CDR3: TGTGCCAGCAGTTACCCCCCGGAAAGGGGCAATGAGCAGTTCTTC.

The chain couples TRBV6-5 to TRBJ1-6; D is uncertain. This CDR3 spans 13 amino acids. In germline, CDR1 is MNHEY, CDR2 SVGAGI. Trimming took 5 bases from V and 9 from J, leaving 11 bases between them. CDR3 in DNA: TGTGCCAGCAGTACTAATTCGGGTTCACCCCTCCACTTT. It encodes CASSTNSGSPLHF.

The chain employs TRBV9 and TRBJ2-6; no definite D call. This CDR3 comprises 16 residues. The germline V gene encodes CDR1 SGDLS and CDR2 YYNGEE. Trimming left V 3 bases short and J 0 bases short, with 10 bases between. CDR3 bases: TGTGCCAGCAGCGAAGACTCAGCCTCTGGGGCCAACGTCCTGACTTTC. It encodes CASSEDSASGANVLTF.

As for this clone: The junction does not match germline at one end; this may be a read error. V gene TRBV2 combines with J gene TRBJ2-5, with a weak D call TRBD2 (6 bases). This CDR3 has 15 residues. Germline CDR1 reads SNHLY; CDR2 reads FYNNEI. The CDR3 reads CASREGTYPEETQYF. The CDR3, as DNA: TGTGCCAGCAGAGAAGGGACTTACCCCGAAGAGACCCAGTACTTC.

This CDR3 reads CAIGAFSNNEQFF. In DNA form, the CDR3 reads TGTGCCATTGGTGCATTCTCTAACAATGAGCAGTTCTTC. V gene TRBV10-3 combines with J gene TRBJ2-1; D gene unclear. The CDR3 has 13 amino acids. The ends were cut back, 9 bases at V and 5 bases at J, with 14 bases in the middle. Germline V lookup: CDR1 ENHRY, CDR2 SYGVKD.

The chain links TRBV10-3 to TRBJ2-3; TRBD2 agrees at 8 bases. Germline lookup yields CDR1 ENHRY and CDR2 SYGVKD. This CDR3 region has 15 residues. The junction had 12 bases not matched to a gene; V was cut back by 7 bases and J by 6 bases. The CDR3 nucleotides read TGTGCCATCATCCGGGGGGGGAGGGCCGCGGATACGCAGTATTTT. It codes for CAIIRGGRAADTQYF.